Detailed here is one T cell receptor beta chain. The sample comes from a study of blood T cell repertoires in COVID-19. On the study more broadly: There were acute and convalescent COVID-19 samples, and they came from the United States, Italy and Spain. PBMCs, B-cell-depleted T cells, or T cells were the source of the cDNA or gDNA that made up the material.

Study processing details: Estimation of nucleated cell counts was performed using reference gene primer amplification. Libraries were prepared by immunoSEQ multiplex PCR; TCRdb keeps only in-frame clonotypes and omits some of them. Clone size and V and J calls were adopted from that table, with D and trimming inferred from the DNA. This repertoire shows roughly 150,000 clones, 78% found once; its top ten account for about 10%. V lost 6 bases and J lost 4; bases outside the gene matches: 7. Per germline, CDR1 MDHEN and CDR2 SYDVKM. The CDR3 consists of 15 residues. The chain has TRBV28 and TRBJ2-1; 9 bases map to TRBD2. The sample taken for sequencing was peripheral blood. This receptor was identified in a man between 60 and 75 years old who had recovered from COVID-19. This chain's CDR3 is CASSNSGSGYNEQFF. The CDR3, as DNA: TGTGCCAGCAGCAATAGCGGGAGCGGATACAATGAGCAGTTCTTC. The full variable domain, rest sourced from reference TRBV28 and TRBJ2-1, is DVKVTQSSRYLVKRTGEKVFLECVQDMDHENMFWYRQDPGLGLRLIYFSYDVKMKEKGDIPEGYSVSREKKERFSLILESASTNQTSMYLCASSNSGSGYNEQFFGPGTRLTVL.